This entry is about one T cell receptor beta chain. Its antigen is undetermined. The CDR3 loop spans 15 amino acids. Germline CDR1 reads LNHDA; CDR2 reads SQIVND (reference sequence). V lost 6 bases and J 6 bases, leaving 20 bases between the germline ends. The table came from immunoSEQ multiplex PCR; TCRdb's copy has only in-frame clones and leaves some out. The repertoire holds over 150,000 clones, with 80% to 95% as singletons. This entry is derived from a study of T cell responses to AZD1222 COVID-19 vaccine. Regarding the study as a whole: Among vaccine-associated CD4 TCRs, coverage spanned spike, with dominance at 160-218 and 743-854. Only five or six AZD1222 recipients were seropositive at baseline.

Investigators merged groups given second doses at roughly 4 or roughly 12 weeks. This sequence joins TRBV19 and TRBJ1-2; D gene unclear. This clonotype originated in an adult who received the AZD1222 COVID-19 vaccine. The material sequenced was peripheral blood, taken 28 days after the second AZD1222 dose. The CDR3 DNA is TGTGCCAGTAGACCCGGGCCACCCGCCGTGGATGGCTACACCTTC. Translating it yields CASRPGPPAVDGYTF.